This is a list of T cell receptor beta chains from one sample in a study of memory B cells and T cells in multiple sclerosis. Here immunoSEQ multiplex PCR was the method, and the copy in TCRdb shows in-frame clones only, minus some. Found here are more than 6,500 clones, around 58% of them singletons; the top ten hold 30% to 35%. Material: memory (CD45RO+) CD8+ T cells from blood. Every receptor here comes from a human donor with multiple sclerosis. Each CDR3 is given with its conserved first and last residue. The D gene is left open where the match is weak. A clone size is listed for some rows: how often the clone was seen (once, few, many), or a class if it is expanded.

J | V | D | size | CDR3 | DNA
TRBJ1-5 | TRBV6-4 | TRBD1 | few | CASSDGTGVQPQHF | TGTGCCAGCAGTGACGGGACAGGGGTTCAGCCCCAGCATTTT
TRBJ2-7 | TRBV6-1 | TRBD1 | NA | CASREGQALPYSYEQYF | TGTGCCAGCAGGGAAGGACAGGCTCTTCCTTATTCCTACGAGCAGTACTTC
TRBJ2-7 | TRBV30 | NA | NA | CAWSDSTGGEQYF | TGTGCCTGGAGTGACTCTACAGGTGGCGAGCAGTACTTC
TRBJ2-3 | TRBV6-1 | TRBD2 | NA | CASSEVGGLAGGDTQYF | TGTGCCAGCAGTGAAGTTGGCGGACTAGCGGGAGGTGATACGCAGTATTTT
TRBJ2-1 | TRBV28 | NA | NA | CASSSRQVNYLSYNEQFF | TGTGCCAGCAGTTCAAGACAGGTGAACTACCTCTCCTACAATGAGCAGTTCTTC
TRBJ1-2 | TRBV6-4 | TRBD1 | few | CASSDGTGGYGYTF | TGTGCCAGCAGTGACGGGACAGGGGGCTATGGCTACACCTTC
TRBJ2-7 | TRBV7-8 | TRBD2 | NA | CASSSRTSGALEQYF | TGTGCCAGCAGCTCGAGGACTAGCGGGGCCCTCGAGCAGTACTTC
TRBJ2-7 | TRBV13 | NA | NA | CASSLAQGNEQYF | TGTGCCAGCAGCTTAGCCCAGGGGAACGAGCAGTACTTC
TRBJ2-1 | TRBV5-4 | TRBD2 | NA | CASSLGTSGPAYNEQFF | TGTGCCAGCAGCTTGGGGACTAGCGGACCAGCCTACAATGAGCAGTTCTTC
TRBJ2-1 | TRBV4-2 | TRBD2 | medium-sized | CASSQDTSGNSYNEQFF | TGTGCCAGCAGCCAAGATACTAGCGGGAACTCCTACAATGAGCAGTTCTTC
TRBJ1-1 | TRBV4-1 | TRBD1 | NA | CASSQYPTGANTEAFF | TGCGCCAGCAGCCAGTATCCAACAGGGGCGAACACTGAAGCTTTCTTT
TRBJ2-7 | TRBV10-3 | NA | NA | CAISDERRYEQYF | TGTGCCATCAGTGACGAGCGGCGTTACGAGCAGTACTTC
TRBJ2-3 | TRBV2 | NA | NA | CASENPPPDTQYF | TGTGCCAGCGAGAACCCCCCGCCAGATACGCAGTATTTT
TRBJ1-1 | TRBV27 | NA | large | CASRTWGRESTEAFF | TGTGCCAGCAGAACCTGGGGGCGGGAGAGCACTGAAGCTTTCTTT
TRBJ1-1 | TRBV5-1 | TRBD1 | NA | CASRRGREGNTEAFF | TGCGCCAGCCGCAGGGGGCGCGAGGGGAACACTGAAGCTTTCTTT
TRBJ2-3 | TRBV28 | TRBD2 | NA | CASTLLRGSADTQYF | TGTGCCAGCACCTTACTTCGCGGGAGTGCAGATACGCAGTATTTT
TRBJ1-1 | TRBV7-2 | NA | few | CASSLGGRGTEAFF | TGTGCCAGCAGCTTAGGAGGCCGGGGTACTGAAGCTTTCTTT
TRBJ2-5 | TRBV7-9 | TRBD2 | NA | CASSLTVLAGGFQETQYF | TGTGCCAGCAGCTTAACCGTCTTAGCGGGAGGCTTCCAAGAGACCCAGTACTTC
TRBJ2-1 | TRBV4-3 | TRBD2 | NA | CASSQDMMGEGLSYNEQFF | TGCGCCAGCAGCCAAGATATGATGGGGGAGGGCCTTTCCTACAATGAGCAGTTCTTC
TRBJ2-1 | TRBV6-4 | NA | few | CASSVSTNNEQFF | TGTGCCAGCAGTGTTTCTACTAACAATGAGCAGTTCTTC
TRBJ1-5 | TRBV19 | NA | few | CASSTTPYQPQHF | TGTGCCAGTAGTACTACGCCTTATCAGCCCCAGCATTTT
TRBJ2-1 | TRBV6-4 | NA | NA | CASSDSTEGDEQFF | TGTGCCAGCAGTGACTCTACAGAGGGGGATGAGCAGTTCTTC
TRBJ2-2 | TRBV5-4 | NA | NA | CASSHTRGATGELFF | TGTGCCAGCAGCCACACCAGGGGTGCTACCGGGGAGCTGTTTTTT
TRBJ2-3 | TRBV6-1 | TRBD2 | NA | CASSALRGRATDTQYF | TGTGCCAGCAGTGCTCTAAGAGGGAGGGCCACAGATACGCAGTATTTT
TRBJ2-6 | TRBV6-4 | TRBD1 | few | CASSDGGQGSGANVLTF | TGTGCCAGCAGTGACGGTGGACAGGGGAGTGGGGCCAACGTCCTGACTTTC
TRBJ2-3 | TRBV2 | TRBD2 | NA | CASKGLAGDTQYF | TGTGCCAGCAAGGGACTAGCTGGAGATACGCAGTATTTT
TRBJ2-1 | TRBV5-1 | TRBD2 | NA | CASSLAGGNEQFF | TGCGCCAGCAGCTTGGCCGGGGGGAATGAGCAGTTCTTC
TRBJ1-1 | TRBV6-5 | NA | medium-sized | CASQAGESTEAFF | TGTGCCAGCCAGGCAGGGGAAAGCACTGAAGCTTTCTTT
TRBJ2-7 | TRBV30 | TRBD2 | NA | CAWSEGTSGIYEQYF | TGTGCCTGGAGCGAAGGGACTAGCGGGATCTACGAGCAGTACTTC
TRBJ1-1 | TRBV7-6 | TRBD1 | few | CASSFWTGGTEAFF | TGTGCCAGCAGCTTCTGGACAGGGGGAACTGAAGCTTTCTTT
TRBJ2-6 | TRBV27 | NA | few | CASSLIGPSGANVLTF | TGTGCCAGCAGTTTGATTGGCCCCTCTGGGGCCAACGTCCTGACTTTC
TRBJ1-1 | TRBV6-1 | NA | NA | CASRPRGQLTEAFF | TGTGCCAGCAGGCCCAGGGGACAACTCACTGAAGCTTTCTTT
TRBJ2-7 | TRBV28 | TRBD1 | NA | CASSLGTGDEQYF | TGTGCCAGCTCGCTTGGGACAGGGGACGAGCAGTACTTC
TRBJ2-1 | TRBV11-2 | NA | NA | CASSLDLGLANEQFF | TGTGCCAGCAGCTTAGATTTGGGCCTAGCGAATGAGCAGTTCTTC
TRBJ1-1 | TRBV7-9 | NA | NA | CASSLGGGLNTEAFF | TGTGCCAGCAGCTTAGGCGGCGGATTAAACACTGAAGCTTTCTTT
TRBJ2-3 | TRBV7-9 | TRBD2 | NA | CASSLAGGYSDTQYF | TGTGCCAGCAGCCTGGCGGGGGGGTATTCAGATACGCAGTATTTT
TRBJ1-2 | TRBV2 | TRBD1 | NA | CASWDRNYGYTF | TGTGCCAGCTGGGACAGGAACTATGGCTACACCTTC
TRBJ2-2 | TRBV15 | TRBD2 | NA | CATSRDRTGLAGHTGELFF | TGTGCCACCAGCAGAGATCGTACGGGACTAGCGGGGCACACCGGGGAGCTGTTTTTT
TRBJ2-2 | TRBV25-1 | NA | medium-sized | CASSEYRDTGELFF | TGTGCCAGCAGTGAATACAGGGACACCGGGGAGCTGTTTTTT
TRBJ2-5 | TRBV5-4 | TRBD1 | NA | CAGGTGDETQYF | TGTGCCGGAGGGACAGGGGATGAGACCCAGTACTTC
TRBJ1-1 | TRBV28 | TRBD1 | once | CASSFRGRTEAFF | TGTGCCAGCAGTTTTAGGGGGCGGACTGAAGCTTTCTTT
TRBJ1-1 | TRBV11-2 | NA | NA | CASSYHSNTEAFF | TGTGCCAGCAGCTACCACAGCAACACTGAAGCTTTCTTT
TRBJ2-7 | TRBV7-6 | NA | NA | CASSLRRDNSYEQYF | TGTGCCAGCAGCTTACGCCGGGACAACTCCTACGAGCAGTACTTC
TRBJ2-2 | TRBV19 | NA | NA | CASSIGGYTGELFF | TGTGCCAGTAGTATTGGGGGGTACACCGGGGAGCTGTTTTTT
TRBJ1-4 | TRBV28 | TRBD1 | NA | CASSRPDRATNEKLFF | TGTGCCAGCAGTCGGCCGGACAGGGCAACTAATGAAAAACTGTTTTTT
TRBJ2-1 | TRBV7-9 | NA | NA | CASSLARADHEQFF | TGTGCCAGCAGCTTAGCGCGGGCAGATCATGAGCAGTTCTTC
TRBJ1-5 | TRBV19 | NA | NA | CASLGGYQPQHF | TGTGCCAGTTTGGGGGGGTACCAGCCCCAGCATTTT
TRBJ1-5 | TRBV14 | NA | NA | CASSPGHSNQPQHF | TGTGCCAGCAGCCCGGGACACAGCAATCAGCCCCAGCATTTT